This T cell receptor (beta chain) was found in a study of siplizumab effects on memory and regulatory T cells. Study-level results: Suppressive function of proliferating Tregs from siplizumab cultures was not confirmed. Naive T cells appeared more varied than memory cells and looked like key alloresponse contributors. About 75-95% of proliferating CD4+ or CD8+ clones had no assignable naive or memory phenotype. Mappable CD4+ clones that were alloreactive averaged roughly 69% Treg-derived with siplizumab versus 26.9% in controls.

About this clone: What it recognizes is unknown.

Deletions cut 2 bases from V and 1 base from J, with 11 bases between. Germline lookup yields CDR1 SGHTA and CDR2 FQGNSA. CDR3 size: 15 residues. Assay: immunoSEQ multiplex PCR; the TCRdb copy retains only in-frame clones and omits some. The sample carries about 100,000 clones, around 93% recorded once. J is TRBJ1-1 and V is TRBV7-2; D remains ambiguous. The sequence derives from a human donor in good health. What was sequenced was non-Treg CD4+ T cells sorted from blood. CDR3 amino acids: CASSLYAGANTEAFF. Here the CDR3 DNA reads TGTGCCAGCAGCTTATATGCAGGCGCGAACACTGAAGCTTTCTTT. The variable domain in full, with the rest retrieved from reference TRBV7-2 and TRBJ1-1, is GAGVSQSPSNKVTEKGKDVELRCDPISGHTALYWYRQSLGQGLEFLIYFQGNSAPDKSGLPSDRFSAERTGGSVSTLTIQRTQQEDSAVYLCASSLYAGANTEAFFGQGTRLTVV.